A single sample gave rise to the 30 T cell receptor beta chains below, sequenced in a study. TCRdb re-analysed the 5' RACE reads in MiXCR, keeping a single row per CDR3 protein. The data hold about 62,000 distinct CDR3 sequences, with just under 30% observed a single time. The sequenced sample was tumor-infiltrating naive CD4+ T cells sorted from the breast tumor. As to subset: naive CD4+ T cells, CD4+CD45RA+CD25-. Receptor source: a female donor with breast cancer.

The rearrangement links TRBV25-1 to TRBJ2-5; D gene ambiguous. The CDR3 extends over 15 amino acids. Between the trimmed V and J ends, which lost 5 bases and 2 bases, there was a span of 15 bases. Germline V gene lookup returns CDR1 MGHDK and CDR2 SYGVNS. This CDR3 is CASSTPDGAQETQYF. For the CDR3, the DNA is TGTGCCAGCAGTACACCGGATGGAGCACAAGAGACCCAGTACTTC.

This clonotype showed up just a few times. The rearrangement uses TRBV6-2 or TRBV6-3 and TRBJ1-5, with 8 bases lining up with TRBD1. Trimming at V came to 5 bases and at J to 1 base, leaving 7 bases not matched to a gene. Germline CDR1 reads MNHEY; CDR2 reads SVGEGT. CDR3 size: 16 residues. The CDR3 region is CASSPTRGLSNQPQHF. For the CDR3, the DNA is TGTGCCAGCAGTCCCACCAGGGGGCTGAGCAATCAGCCCCAGCATTTT.

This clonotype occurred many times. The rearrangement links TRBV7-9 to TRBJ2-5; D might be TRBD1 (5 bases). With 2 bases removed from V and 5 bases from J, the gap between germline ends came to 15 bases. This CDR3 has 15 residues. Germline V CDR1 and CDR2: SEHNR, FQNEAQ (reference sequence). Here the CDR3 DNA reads TGTGCCAGCAGCTTATCAGGGTCAACGTGGGAGACCCAGTACTTC. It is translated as CASSLSGSTWETQYF. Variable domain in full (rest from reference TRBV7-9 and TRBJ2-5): DTGVSQNPRHKITKRGQNVTFRCDPISEHNRLYWYRQTLGQGPEFLTYFQNEAQLEKSRLLSDRFSAERPKGSFSTLEIQRTEQGDSAMYLCASSLSGSTWETQYFGPGTRLLVL.

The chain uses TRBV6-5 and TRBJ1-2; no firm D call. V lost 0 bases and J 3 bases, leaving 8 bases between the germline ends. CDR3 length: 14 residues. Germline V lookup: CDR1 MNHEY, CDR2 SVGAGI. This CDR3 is CASSYSSGDYGYTF. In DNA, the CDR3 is TGTGCCAGCAGTTACTCTTCGGGTGACTATGGCTACACCTTC.

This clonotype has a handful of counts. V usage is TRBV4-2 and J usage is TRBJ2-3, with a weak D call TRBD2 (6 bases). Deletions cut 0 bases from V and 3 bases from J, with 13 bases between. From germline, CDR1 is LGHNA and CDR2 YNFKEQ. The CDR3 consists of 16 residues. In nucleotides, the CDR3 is TGTGCCAGCAGCCAAGATTACCCAGGGACTACAGATACGCAGTATTTT. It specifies CASSQDYPGTTDTQYF.

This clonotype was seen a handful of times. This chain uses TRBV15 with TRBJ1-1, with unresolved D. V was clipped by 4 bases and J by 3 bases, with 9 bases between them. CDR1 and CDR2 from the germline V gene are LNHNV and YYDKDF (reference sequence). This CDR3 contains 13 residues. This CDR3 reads CATSIGEDTEAFF. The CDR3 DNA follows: TGTGCCACCAGCATCGGGGAGGACACTGAAGCTTTCTTT.

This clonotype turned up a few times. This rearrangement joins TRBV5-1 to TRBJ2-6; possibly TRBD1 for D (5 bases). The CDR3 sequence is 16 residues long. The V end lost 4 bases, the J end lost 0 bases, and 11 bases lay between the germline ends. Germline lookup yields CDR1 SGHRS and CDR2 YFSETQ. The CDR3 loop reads CASSPTGVSGANVLTF. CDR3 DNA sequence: TGCGCCAGCAGCCCTACAGGTGTCTCTGGGGCCAACGTCCTGACTTTC.

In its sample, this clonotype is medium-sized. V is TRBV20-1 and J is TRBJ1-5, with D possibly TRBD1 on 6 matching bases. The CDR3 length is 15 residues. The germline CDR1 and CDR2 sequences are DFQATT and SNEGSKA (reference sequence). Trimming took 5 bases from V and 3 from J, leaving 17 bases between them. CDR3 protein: CSAANRGHINQPQHF. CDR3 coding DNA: TGCAGTGCTGCGAATCGGGGACATATCAATCAGCCCCAGCATTTT.

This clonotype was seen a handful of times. CDR3 sequence (DNA): TGTGCCAGCAGCTTGGGTGCGGATGAAAAACTGTTTTTT. This sequence encodes CASSLGADEKLFF. This chain uses TRBV5-4 with TRBJ1-4, with unresolved D. Germline-derived CDR1 and CDR2 are SGHNT and YYREEE (reference sequence). V was shortened by 0 bases and J by 6 bases, with 6 bases between the two germline ends. The CDR3 is 13 residues long.

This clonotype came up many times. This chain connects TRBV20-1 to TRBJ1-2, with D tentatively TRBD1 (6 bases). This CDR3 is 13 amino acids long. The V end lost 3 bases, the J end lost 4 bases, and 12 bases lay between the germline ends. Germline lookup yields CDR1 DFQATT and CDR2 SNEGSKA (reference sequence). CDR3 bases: TGCAGTGCTAGTCAGGGGCTGAGCTATGGCTACACCTTC. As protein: CSASQGLSYGYTF.

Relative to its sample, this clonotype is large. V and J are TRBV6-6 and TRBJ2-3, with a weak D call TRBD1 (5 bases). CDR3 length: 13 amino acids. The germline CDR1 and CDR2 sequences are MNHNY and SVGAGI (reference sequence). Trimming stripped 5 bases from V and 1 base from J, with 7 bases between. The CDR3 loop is CASSPQGTDTQYF. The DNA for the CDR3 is TGTGCCAGCAGTCCACAGGGCACAGATACGCAGTATTTT.

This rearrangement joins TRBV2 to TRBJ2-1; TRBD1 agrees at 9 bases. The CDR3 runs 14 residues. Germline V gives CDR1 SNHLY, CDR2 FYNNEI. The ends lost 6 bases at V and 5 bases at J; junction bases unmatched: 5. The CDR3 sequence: CASSRDREDNEQFF. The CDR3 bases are TGTGCCAGCAGCCGGGACAGGGAGGACAATGAGCAGTTCTTC.

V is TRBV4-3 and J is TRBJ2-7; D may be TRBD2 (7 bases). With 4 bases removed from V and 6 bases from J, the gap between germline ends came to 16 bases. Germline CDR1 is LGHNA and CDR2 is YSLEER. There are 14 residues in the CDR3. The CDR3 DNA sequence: TGCGCCAGCAGCCGGAAACAGGGAGGGGCCGAGCAGTACTTC. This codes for CASSRKQGGAEQYF.

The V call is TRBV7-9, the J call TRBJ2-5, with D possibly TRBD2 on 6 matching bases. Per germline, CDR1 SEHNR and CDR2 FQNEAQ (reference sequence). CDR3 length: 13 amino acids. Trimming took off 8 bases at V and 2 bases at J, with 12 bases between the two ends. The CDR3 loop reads CASGYGSQETQYF. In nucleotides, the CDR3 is TGTGCCAGCGGCTACGGGAGTCAAGAGACCCAGTACTTC.

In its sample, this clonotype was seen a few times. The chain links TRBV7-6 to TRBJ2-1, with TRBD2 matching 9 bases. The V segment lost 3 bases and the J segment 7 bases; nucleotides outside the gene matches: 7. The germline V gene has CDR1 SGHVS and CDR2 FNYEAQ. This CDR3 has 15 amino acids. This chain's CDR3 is CASSFGGRATNEQFF. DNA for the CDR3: TGTGCCAGCAGCTTCGGCGGGAGGGCCACTAATGAGCAGTTCTTC.

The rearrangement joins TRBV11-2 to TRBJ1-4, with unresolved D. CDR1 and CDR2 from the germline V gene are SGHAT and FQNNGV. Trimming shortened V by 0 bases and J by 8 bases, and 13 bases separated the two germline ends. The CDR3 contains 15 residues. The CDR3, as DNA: TGTGCCAGCAGCTTAGATCAAACAACCGGAGAAAAACTGTTTTTT. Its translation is CASSLDQTTGEKLFF.

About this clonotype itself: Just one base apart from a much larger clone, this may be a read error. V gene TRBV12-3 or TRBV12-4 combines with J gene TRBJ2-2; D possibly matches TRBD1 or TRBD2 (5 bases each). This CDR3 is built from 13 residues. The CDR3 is CASSPTGTVELFF. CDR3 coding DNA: TGTGCCAGCAGTCCTACCGGGACCGTGGAGCTGTTTTTT.

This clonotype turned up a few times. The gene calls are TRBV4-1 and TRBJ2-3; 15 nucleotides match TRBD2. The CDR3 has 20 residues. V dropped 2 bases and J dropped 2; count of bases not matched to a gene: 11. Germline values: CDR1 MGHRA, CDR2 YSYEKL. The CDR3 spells CASSQPGLAGGDGNTDTQYF. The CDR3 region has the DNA TGCGCCAGCAGCCAACCGGGACTAGCGGGAGGAGACGGAAACACAGATACGCAGTATTTT.

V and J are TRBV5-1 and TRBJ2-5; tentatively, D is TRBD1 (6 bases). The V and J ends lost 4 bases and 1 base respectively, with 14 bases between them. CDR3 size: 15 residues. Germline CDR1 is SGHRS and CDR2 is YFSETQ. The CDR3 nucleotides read TGCGCCAGCAGCCTCCTTGGACAGTCCCAAGAGACCCAGTACTTC. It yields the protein CASSLLGQSQETQYF.

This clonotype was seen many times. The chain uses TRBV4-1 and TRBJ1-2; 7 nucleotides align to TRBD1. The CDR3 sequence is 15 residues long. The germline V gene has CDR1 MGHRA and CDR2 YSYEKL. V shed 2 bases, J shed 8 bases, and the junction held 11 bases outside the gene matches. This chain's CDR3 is CASSQTRQGGGGYTF. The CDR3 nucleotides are TGCGCCAGCAGCCAAACTCGACAGGGCGGTGGCGGCTACACCTTC.

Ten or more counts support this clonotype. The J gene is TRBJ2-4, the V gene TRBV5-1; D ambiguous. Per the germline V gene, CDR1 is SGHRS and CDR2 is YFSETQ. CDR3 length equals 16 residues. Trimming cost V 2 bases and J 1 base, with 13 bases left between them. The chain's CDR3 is CASSFNPARAKNIQYF. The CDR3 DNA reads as TGCGCCAGCAGCTTTAATCCCGCCCGGGCCAAAAACATTCAGTACTTC.

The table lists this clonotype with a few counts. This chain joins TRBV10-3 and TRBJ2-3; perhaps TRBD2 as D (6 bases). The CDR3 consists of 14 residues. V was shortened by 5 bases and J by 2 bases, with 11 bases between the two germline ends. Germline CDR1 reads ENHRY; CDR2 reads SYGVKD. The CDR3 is CAISTAGPTDTQYF. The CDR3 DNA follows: TGTGCCATCAGTACAGCGGGCCCCACAGATACGCAGTATTTT.

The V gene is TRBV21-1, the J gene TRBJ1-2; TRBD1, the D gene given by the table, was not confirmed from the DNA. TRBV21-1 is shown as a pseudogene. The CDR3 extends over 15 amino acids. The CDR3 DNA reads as TGTGCCAGCAGCAAGACGGCCGGACAGGGATCTGGCTACACCTTC. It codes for CASSKTAGQGSGYTF.

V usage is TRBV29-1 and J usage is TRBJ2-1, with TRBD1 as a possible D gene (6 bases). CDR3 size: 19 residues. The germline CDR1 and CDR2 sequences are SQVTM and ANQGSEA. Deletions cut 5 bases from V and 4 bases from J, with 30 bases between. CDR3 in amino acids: CSVSHPGESLIGGYNEQFF. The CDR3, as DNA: TGCAGCGTTAGTCACCCAGGGGAATCCCTGATAGGAGGTTACAATGAGCAGTTCTTC.

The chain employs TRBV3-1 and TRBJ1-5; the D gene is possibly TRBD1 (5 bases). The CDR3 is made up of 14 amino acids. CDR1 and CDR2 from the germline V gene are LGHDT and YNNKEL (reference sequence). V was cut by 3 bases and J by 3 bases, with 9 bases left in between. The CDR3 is CASSHSGANQPQHF. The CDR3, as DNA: TGTGCCAGCAGCCATTCCGGGGCCAATCAGCCCCAGCATTTT.

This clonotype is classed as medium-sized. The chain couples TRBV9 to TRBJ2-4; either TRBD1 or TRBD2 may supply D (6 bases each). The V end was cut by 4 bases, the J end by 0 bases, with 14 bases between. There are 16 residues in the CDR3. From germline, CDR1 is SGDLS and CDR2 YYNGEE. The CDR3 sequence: CASSPRDTIAKNIQYF. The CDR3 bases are TGTGCCAGCAGCCCGCGGGACACTATAGCCAAAAACATTCAGTACTTC.

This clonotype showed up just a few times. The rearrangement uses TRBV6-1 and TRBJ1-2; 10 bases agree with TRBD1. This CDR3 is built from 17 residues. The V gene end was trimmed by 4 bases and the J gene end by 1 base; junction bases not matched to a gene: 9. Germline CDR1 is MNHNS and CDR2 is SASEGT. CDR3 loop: CASSGRTGGMINYGYTF. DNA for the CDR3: TGTGCCAGCAGTGGTCGGACAGGGGGGATGATTAACTATGGCTACACCTTC.

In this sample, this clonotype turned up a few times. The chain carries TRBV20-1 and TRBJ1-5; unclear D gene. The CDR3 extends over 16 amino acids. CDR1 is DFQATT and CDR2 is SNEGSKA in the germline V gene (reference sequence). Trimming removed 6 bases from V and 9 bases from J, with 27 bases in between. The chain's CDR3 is CSAAPPSQASERPQHF. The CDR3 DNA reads TGCAGTGCCGCTCCTCCATCTCAGGCTTCGGAGCGGCCCCAGCATTTT.

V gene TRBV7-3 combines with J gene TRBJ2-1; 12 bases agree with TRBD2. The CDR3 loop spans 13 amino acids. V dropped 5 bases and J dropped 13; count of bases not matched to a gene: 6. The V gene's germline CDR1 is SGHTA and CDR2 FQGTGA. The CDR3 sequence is CASSPGTSGPQFF. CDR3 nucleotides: TGTGCCAGCAGCCCCGGGACTAGCGGGCCACAGTTCTTC.

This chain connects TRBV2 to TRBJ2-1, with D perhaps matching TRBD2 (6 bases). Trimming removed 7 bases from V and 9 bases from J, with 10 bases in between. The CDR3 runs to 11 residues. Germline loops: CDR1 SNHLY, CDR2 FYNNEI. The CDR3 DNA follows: TGTGCCAGCAACCGACTAGGTGAGCAGTTCTTC. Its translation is CASNRLGEQFF.